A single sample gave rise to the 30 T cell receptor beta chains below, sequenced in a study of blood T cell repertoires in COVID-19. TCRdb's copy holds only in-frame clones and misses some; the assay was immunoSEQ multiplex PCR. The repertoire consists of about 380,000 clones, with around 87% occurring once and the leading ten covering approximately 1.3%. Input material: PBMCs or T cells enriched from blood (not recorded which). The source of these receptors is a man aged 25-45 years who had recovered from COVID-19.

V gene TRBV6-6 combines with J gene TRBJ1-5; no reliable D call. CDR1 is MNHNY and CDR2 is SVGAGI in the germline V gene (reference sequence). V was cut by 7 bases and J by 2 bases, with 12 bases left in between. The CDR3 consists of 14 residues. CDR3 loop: CASMVWGGNQPQHF. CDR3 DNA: TGTGCCAGCATGGTATGGGGAGGCAATCAGCCCCAGCATTTT.

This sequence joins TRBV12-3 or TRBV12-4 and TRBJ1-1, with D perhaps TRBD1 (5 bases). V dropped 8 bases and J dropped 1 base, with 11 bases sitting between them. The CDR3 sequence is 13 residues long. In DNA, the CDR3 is TGTGCCAGCGTTAATGACAGGAACACTGAAGCTTTCTTT. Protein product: CASVNDRNTEAFF.

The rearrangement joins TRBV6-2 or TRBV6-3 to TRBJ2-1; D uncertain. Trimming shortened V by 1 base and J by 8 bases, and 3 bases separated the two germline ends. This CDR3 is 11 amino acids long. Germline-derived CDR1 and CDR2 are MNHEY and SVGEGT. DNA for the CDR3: TGTGCCAGCAGTTACTTCGATGAGCAGTTCTTC. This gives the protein CASSYFDEQFF.

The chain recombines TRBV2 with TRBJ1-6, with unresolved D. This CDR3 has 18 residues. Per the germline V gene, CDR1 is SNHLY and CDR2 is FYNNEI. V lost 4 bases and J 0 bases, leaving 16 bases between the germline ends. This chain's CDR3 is CASSGSRHPSSYNSPLHF. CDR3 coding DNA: TGTGCCAGCAGTGGATCGAGACACCCGAGCTCCTATAATTCACCCCTCCACTTT.

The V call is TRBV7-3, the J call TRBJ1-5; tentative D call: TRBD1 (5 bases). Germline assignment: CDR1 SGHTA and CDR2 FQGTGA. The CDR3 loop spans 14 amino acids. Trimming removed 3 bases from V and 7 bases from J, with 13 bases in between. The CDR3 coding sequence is TGTGCCAGCAGCTTGTCGGGGGACCGGCAGCCCCAGCATTTT. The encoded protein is CASSLSGDRQPQHF.

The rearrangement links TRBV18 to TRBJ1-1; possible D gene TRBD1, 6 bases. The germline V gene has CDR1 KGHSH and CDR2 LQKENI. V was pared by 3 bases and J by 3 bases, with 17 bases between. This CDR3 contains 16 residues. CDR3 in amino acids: CASSPPIRGGDTEAFF. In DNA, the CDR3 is TGTGCCAGCTCACCTCCCATTAGGGGGGGGGACACTGAAGCTTTCTTT.

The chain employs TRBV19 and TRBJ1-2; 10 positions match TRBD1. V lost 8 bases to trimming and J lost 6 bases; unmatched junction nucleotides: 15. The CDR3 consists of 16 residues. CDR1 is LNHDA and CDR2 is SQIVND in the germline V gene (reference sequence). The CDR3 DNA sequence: TGTGCCAGTGGGTACCCTGATAGGACAGGGGGGCATGGCTACACCTTC. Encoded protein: CASGYPDRTGGHGYTF. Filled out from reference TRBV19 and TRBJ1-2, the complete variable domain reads DGGITQSPKYLFRKEGQNVTLSCEQNLNHDAMYWYRQDPGQGLRLIYYSQIVNDFQKGDIAEGYSVSREKKESFPLTVTSAQKNPTAFYLCASGYPDRTGGHGYTFGSGTRLTVV.

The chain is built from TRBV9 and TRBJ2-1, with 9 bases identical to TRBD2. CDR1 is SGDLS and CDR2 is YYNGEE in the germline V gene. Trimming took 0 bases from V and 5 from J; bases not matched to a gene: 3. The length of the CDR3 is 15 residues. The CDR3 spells CASSVGIAGDNEQFF. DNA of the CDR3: TGTGCCAGCAGCGTAGGCATAGCGGGGGACAATGAGCAGTTCTTC.

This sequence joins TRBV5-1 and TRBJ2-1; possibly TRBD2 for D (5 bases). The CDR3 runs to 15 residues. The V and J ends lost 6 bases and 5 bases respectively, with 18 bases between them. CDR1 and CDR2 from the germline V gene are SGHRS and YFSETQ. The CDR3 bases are TGCGCCAGCAACTATCGCATTAACGGGGACAATGAGCAGTTCTTC. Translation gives CASNYRINGDNEQFF.

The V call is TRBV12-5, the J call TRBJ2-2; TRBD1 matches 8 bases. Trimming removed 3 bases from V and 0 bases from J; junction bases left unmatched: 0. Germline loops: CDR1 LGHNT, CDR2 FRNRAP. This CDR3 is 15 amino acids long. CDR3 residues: CASGFRGPNTGELFF. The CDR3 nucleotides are TGTGCTAGTGGTTTCAGGGGGCCGAACACCGGGGAGCTGTTTTTT.

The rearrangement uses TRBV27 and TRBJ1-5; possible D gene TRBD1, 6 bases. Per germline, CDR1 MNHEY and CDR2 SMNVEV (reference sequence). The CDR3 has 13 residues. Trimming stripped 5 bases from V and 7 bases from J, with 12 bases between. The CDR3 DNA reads TGTGCCAGCAGTCCACAGGGAAACCAGCCCCAGCATTTT. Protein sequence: CASSPQGNQPQHF.

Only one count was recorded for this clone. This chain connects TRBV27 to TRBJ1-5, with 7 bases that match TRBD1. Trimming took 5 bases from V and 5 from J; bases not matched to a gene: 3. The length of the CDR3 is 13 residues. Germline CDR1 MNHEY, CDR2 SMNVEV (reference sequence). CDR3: CASSTTGDQPQHF. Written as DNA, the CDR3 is TGTGCCAGCAGTACAACAGGGGATCAGCCCCAGCATTTT.

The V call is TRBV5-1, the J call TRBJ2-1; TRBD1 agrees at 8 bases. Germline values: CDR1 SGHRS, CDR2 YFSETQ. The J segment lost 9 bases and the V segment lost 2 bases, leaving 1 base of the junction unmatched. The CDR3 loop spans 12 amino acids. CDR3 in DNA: TGCGCCAGCAGCTTAACAGGGGGTGAGCAGTTCTTC. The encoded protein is CASSLTGGEQFF.

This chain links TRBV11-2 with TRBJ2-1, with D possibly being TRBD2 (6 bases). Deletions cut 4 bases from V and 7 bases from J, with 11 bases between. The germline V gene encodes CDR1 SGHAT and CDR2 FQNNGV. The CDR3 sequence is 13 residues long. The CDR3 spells CASSWGRGNEQFF. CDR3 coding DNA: TGTGCCAGCAGCTGGGGCCGGGGGAATGAGCAGTTCTTC.

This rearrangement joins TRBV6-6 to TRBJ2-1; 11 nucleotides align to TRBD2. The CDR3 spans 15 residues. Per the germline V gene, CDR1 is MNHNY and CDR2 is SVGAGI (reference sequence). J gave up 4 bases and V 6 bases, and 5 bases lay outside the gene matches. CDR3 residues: CASSLIAGGYNEQFF. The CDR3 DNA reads TGTGCCAGCAGCCTAATAGCGGGGGGGTACAATGAGCAGTTCTTC.

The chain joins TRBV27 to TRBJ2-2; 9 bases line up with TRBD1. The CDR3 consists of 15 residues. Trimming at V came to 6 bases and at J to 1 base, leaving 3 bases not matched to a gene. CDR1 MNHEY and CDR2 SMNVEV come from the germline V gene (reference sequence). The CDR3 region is CASRSGQGNTGELFF. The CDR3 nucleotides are TGTGCCAGCAGATCGGGACAGGGGAACACCGGGGAGCTGTTTTTT.

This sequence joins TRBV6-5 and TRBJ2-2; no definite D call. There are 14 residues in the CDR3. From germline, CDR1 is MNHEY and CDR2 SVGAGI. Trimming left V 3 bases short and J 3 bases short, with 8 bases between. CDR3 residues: CASSYFEDTGELFF. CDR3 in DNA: TGTGCCAGCAGTTATTTCGAGGACACCGGGGAGCTGTTTTTT.

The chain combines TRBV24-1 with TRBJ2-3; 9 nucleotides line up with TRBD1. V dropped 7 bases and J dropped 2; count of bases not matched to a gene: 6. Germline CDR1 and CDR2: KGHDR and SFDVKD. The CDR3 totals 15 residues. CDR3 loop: CATSRGTGITDTQYF. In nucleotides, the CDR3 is TGTGCCACCAGCAGGGGGACAGGGATCACAGATACGCAGTATTTT.

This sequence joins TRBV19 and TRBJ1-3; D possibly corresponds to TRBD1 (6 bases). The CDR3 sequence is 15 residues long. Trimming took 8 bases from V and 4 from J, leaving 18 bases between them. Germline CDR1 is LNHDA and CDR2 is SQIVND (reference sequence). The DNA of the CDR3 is TGTGCCAGTGCATCCTTTGGGGGCTTCGGAAACACCATATATTTT. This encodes CASASFGGFGNTIYF.

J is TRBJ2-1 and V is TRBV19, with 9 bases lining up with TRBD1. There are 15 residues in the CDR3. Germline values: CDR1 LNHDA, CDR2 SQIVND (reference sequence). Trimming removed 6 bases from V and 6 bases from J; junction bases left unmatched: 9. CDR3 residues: CASSISGTGFNEQFF. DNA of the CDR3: TGTGCCAGTAGCATATCCGGGACAGGGTTCAATGAGCAGTTCTTC.

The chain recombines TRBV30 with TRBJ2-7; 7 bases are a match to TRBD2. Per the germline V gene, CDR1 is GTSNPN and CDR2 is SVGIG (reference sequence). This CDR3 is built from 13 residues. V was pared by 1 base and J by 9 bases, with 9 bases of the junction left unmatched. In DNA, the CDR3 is TGTGCCTGGAGTGCTAGCGGAGGTTTTGGGCAGTACTTC. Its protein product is CAWSASGGFGQYF.

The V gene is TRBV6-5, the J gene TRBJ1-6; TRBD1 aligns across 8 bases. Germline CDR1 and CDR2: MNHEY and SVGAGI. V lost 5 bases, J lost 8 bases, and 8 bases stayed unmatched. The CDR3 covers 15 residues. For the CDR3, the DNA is TGTGCCAGCAGTACACAGGGGGGCTTATATTCACCCCTCCACTTT. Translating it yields CASSTQGGLYSPLHF.

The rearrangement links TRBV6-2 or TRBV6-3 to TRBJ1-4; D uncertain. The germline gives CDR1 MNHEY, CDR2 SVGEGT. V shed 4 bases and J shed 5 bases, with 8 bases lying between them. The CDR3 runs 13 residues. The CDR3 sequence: CASSSGRNEKLFF. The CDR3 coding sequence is TGTGCCAGCAGTTCTGGTAGAAATGAAAAACTGTTTTTT.

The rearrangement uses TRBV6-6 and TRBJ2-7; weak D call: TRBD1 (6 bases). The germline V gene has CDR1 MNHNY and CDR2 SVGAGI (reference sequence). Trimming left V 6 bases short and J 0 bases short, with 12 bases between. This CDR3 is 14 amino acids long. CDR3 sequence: CASRLRGISYEQYF. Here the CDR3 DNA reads TGTGCCAGCAGGCTCAGGGGTATCTCCTACGAGCAGTACTTC.

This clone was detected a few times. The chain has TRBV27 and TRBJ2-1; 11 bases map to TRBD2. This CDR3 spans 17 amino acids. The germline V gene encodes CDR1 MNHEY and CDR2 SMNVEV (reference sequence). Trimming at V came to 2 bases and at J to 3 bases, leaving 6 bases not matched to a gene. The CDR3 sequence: CASSLPPGTSGYNEQFF. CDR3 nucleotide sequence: TGTGCCAGCAGTTTACCTCCCGGGACTAGCGGCTACAATGAGCAGTTCTTC.

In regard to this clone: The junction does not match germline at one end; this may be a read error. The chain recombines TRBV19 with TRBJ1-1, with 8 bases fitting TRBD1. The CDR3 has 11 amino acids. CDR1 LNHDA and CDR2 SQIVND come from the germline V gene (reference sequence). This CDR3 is CASSKRTGILF. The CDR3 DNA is TGTGCCAGTTCGAAGAGGACAGGGATTCTCTTT.

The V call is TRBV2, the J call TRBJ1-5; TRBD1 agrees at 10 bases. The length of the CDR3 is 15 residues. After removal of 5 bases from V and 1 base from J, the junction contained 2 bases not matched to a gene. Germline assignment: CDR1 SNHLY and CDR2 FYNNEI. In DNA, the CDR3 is TGTGCCAGCAGTCCGGGACAGGGGAGCAATCAGCCCCAGCATTTT. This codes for CASSPGQGSNQPQHF.

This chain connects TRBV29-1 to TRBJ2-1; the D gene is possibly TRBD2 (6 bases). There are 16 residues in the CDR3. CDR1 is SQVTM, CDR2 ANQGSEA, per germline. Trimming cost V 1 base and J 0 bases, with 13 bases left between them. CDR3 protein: CSVEGDSSSSYNEQFF. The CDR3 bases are TGCAGCGTTGAAGGGGACTCCTCGAGCTCCTACAATGAGCAGTTCTTC.

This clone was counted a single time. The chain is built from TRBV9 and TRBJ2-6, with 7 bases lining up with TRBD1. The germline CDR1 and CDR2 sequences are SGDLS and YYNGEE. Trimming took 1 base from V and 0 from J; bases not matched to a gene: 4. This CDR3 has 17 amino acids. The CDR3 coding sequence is TGTGCCAGCAGCGTAACAGGGGCGACCTCTGGGGCCAACGTCCTGACTTTC. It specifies CASSVTGATSGANVLTF. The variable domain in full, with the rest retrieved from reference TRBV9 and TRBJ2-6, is DSGVTQTPKHLITATGQRVTLRCSPRSGDLSVYWYQQSLDQGLQFLIQYYNGEERAKGNILERFSAQQFPDLHSELNLSSLELGDSALYFCASSVTGATSGANVLTFGAGSRLTVL.

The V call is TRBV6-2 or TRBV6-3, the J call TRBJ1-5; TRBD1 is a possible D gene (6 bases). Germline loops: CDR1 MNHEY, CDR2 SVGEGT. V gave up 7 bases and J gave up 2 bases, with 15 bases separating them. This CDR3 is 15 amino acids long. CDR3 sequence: CASTPRGMGNQPQHF. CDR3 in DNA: TGTGCCAGCACCCCAAGGGGGATGGGCAATCAGCCCCAGCATTTT.